The 30 T cell receptor beta chains listed next were all sequenced from one sample in a study of response to subunit inactivated influenza vaccine. TCRdb re-called the RT-PCR reads with MiXCR, one entry per CDR3 protein. The sample carries hundreds of thousands of distinct CDR3 sequences, approximately 13% recorded once. Sequenced here: PBMCs from blood, sampled less than 15 days before vaccination. These receptors originate from a man aged 45 to 65 who received an inactivated influenza vaccine.

This clonotype has only a few counts. The CDR3 here is CASSNGVRRAFF. In DNA, the CDR3 is TGTGCCAGCAGTAACGGGGTCAGGAGAGCTTTCTTT. The chain joins TRBV6-5 to TRBJ1-1, with unresolved D. The V and J ends lost 5 bases and 10 bases respectively, with 14 bases between them. Germline loops: CDR1 MNHEY, CDR2 SVGAGI. The CDR3 is 12 residues long.

The chain couples TRBV5-1 to TRBJ2-1; 9 nucleotides agree with TRBD1. The CDR3 contains 15 residues. The germline V gene has CDR1 SGHRS and CDR2 YFSETQ. V lost 4 bases and J lost 7; bases outside the gene matches: 9. Written as DNA, the CDR3 is TGCGCCAGCAGCGACCGGGACAGGGCCCTGAATGAGCAGTTCTTC. This translates into CASSDRDRALNEQFF.

This clonotype has only a few counts. CDR3 DNA sequence: TGTGCCAGCAATGCGAGAGAGCAGTTCTTC. It encodes CASNAREQFF. The chain combines TRBV6-1 with TRBJ2-1; D is unresolved. CDR1 and CDR2 from the germline V gene are MNHNS and SASEGT. The V gene lost 7 bases and the J gene lost 10 bases, with 8 bases spanning the gap. CDR3 length: 10 residues.

This sequence joins TRBV4-2 and TRBJ2-4, with D perhaps given as TRBD1 or TRBD2 (5 bases each). CDR3 size: 18 residues. Looked up from germline, CDR1 is LGHNA and CDR2 is YNFKEQ. The V and J ends lost 0 bases and 3 bases respectively, with 18 bases between them. For the CDR3, the DNA is TGTGCCAGCAGCCAAGATTTGTCCGGCGTTGGGGGCAAAAACATTCAGTACTTC. Its translation: CASSQDLSGVGGKNIQYF.

This clonotype was recorded a few times. The J gene is TRBJ2-5, the V gene TRBV5-1; no reliable D call. Germline CDR1 is SGHRS and CDR2 is YFSETQ. The length of the CDR3 is 14 residues. Trimming stripped 3 bases from V and 3 bases from J, with 12 bases between. The CDR3 bases are TGCGCCAGCAGCTGGCCCTCCCCTGAAGAGACCCAGTACTTC. Residues: CASSWPSPEETQYF. The full variable domain, with the rest looked up from reference TRBV5-1 and TRBJ2-5, is KAGVTQTPRYLIKTRGQQVTLSCSPISGHRSVSWYQQTPGQGLQFLFEYFSETQRNKGNFPGRFSGRQFSNSRSEMNVSTLELGDSALYLCASSWPSPEETQYFGPGTRLLVL.

This clonotype was seen repeatedly, ten times or more. The V and J genes are TRBV6-2 or TRBV6-3 and TRBJ2-1, with 12 positions matching TRBD2. CDR3 length: 21 residues. Germline V lookup: CDR1 MNHEY, CDR2 SVGEGT. V dropped 0 bases and J dropped 0; count of bases not matched to a gene: 12. CDR3 sequence (DNA): TGTGCCAGCAGTTACTCGGCTAGCGGGAGGGGTGGAATTCGCTCCTACAATGAGCAGTTCTTC. This gives the protein CASSYSASGRGGIRSYNEQFF.

Concerning this clonotype: Just one base apart from a much larger clone, this may be a read error. J is TRBJ2-1 and V is TRBV10-3, with D uncertain. The CDR3 covers 10 residues. CDR1 and CDR2 from the germline V gene are ENHRY and SYGVKD. The V end was cut by 5 bases, the J end by 4 bases, with 0 bases between. The CDR3 sequence: CAISYNEQFF. CDR3 DNA sequence: TGTGCCATCAGTTACAATGAGCAGTTCTTC.

J is TRBJ2-5 and V is TRBV6-5; 10 bases agree with TRBD2. J was trimmed by 1 base and V by 4 bases; bases with no gene match: 3. The CDR3 has 15 amino acids. The V gene's germline CDR1 is MNHEY and CDR2 SVGAGI. Written as DNA, the CDR3 is TGTGCCAGCAGTTCTAGCGGGGGACTCCAAGAGACCCAGTACTTC. Translating gives CASSSSGGLQETQYF.

Here the CDR3 DNA reads TGCAGTGCTAGAGACGGGGGGCCCTACGAGCAGTACTTC. This codes for CSARDGGPYEQYF. J is TRBJ2-7 and V is TRBV20-1; maybe TRBD2 (7 bases). Trimming cost V 0 bases and J 2 bases, with 8 bases left between them. The CDR3 extends over 13 amino acids. Germline lookup yields CDR1 DFQATT and CDR2 SNEGSKA (reference sequence).

The table lists this clonotype with a few counts. The genes are TRBV20-1 and TRBJ2-3; 8 bases fit TRBD2. Trimming at V came to 4 bases and at J to 6 bases, leaving 15 bases not matched to a gene. CDR1 DFQATT and CDR2 SNEGSKA come from the germline V gene (reference sequence). This CDR3 spans 16 amino acids. CDR3 in DNA: TGCAGTGCTAACCAAGCTAGCGGGCAAGATAGGGATACGCAGTATTTT. This gives the protein CSANQASGQDRDTQYF.

This chain joins TRBV28 and TRBJ2-3, with D perhaps TRBD1 (5 bases). CDR1 and CDR2 from the germline V gene are MDHEN and SYDVKM. V was clipped by 3 bases and J by 5 bases, with 9 bases between them. The CDR3 extends over 13 amino acids. The CDR3: CASSFAGKDTQYF. The DNA for the CDR3 is TGTGCCAGCAGTTTTGCAGGGAAAGATACGCAGTATTTT.

This chain joins TRBV6-6 and TRBJ1-1; no clear D gene. Between the trimmed V and J ends, which lost 10 bases and 4 bases, there was a span of 10 bases. Germline lookup yields CDR1 MNHNY and CDR2 SVGAGI (reference sequence). This CDR3 has 11 amino acids. CDR3 loop: CATISVTEAFF. Written as DNA, the CDR3 is TGTGCCACCATCAGCGTCACTGAAGCTTTCTTT.

The genes are TRBV20-1 and TRBJ1-1; unclear D gene. Looked up from germline, CDR1 is DFQATT and CDR2 is SNEGSKA (reference sequence). CDR3 size: 12 residues. Deletions cut 3 bases from V and 1 base from J, with 6 bases between. The CDR3 protein is CSASPWNTEAFF. CDR3 in DNA: TGCAGTGCTAGCCCTTGGAACACTGAAGCTTTCTTT.

V and J are TRBV12-3 or TRBV12-4 and TRBJ1-5; a weak D match, TRBD1 (5 bases). This CDR3 region has 13 residues. V dropped 7 bases and J dropped 3 bases, with 10 bases sitting between them. The CDR3 DNA reads TGTGCCAGCACGCAGGGCACCAATCAGCCCCAGCATTTT. Its protein is CASTQGTNQPQHF.

In the case of this clonotype: A clone one base away is much larger, so this may be a read error. The J gene is TRBJ2-2, the V gene TRBV10-3; TRBD1 agrees at 9 bases. CDR3 length: 15 amino acids. CDR1 ENHRY and CDR2 SYGVKD come from the germline V gene. In DNA form, the CDR3 reads TGTGTCATCACTCCGGGACAGGGTAGTTCCGGGGAGCTGTTTTTT. It codes for CVITPGQGSSGELFF.

V usage is TRBV6-6 and J usage is TRBJ1-2; D is undetermined. The CDR3 runs to 8 residues. The V gene's germline CDR1 is MNHNY and CDR2 SVGAGI (reference sequence). The CDR3 coding sequence is TGTGCGGTGGGTGGCTACACCTTC. This sequence encodes CAVGGYTF.

V gene TRBV6-5 combines with J gene TRBJ2-2; D uncertain. CDR1 and CDR2 (germline): MNHEY, SVGAGI. The V end lost 2 bases, the J end lost 2 bases, and 6 bases lay between the germline ends. The CDR3 has 14 residues. The CDR3 sequence is CASSYHENTGELFF. Here the CDR3 DNA reads TGTGCCAGCAGTTACCATGAAAACACCGGGGAGCTGTTTTTT.

This clonotype has a handful of counts. CDR3 residues: CASRKMTGRGYQPQHF. CDR3 nucleotides: TGTGCCAGCAGAAAAATGACAGGGAGGGGGTATCAGCCCCAGCATTTT. The chain combines TRBV28 with TRBJ1-5; TRBD1 matches 7 bases. The CDR3 runs to 16 residues. V dropped 6 bases and J dropped 5; count of bases not matched to a gene: 13. Germline V gene sequence: CDR1 MDHEN, CDR2 SYDVKM.

CDR3 DNA: TGTGCCAGCACGCTTCGAGGGTCCTCTGGCAATGAGCAGTTCTTC. It is translated as CASTLRGSSGNEQFF. The chain combines TRBV5-5 with TRBJ2-1; perhaps TRBD2 as D (5 bases). The CDR3 spans 15 residues. The germline V and J ends were trimmed by 6 bases and 6 bases, with 19 bases remaining between them. Germline loops: CDR1 SGHKS, CDR2 YYEKEE (reference sequence).

The J gene is TRBJ2-2, the V gene TRBV29-1; D gene unclear. V lost 0 bases and J 6 bases, leaving 11 bases between the germline ends. The CDR3 consists of 14 residues. CDR1 and CDR2 from the germline V gene are SQVTM and ANQGSEA. As DNA, the CDR3 is TGCAGCGTTGAAGATCCTTTTGGCCCCGGGGAGCTGTTTTTT. Translation: CSVEDPFGPGELFF.

The rearrangement uses TRBV3-1 and TRBJ1-6; 11 bases are shared with TRBD1. Per the germline V gene, CDR1 is LGHDT and CDR2 is YNNKEL (reference sequence). The ends lost 6 bases at V and 13 bases at J; junction bases unmatched: 11. The CDR3 loop spans 15 amino acids. In nucleotides, the CDR3 is TGTGCCAGCAGACAGGCCGGGACAGGGGGATCGCCCCTCCACTTT. Its protein product is CASRQAGTGGSPLHF.

This chain joins TRBV6-2 or TRBV6-3 and TRBJ2-1; 7 nucleotides align to TRBD1. The CDR3 has 14 residues. The germline V gene has CDR1 MNHEY and CDR2 SVGEGT. Losses at the gene ends were 7 bases for V and 4 bases for J; bases not matched to a gene: 7. This chain's CDR3 is CASNLDRHYNEQFF. For the CDR3, the DNA is TGTGCCAGCAACCTGGACAGGCATTACAATGAGCAGTTCTTC.

DNA of the CDR3: TGTGCCAGCAGCGTATCAGGGTACAATGAGCAGTTCTTC. Residues: CASSVSGYNEQFF. J is TRBJ2-1 and V is TRBV9, with D possibly matching TRBD1 (5 bases). There are 13 residues in the CDR3. Between the trimmed V and J ends, which lost 1 base and 4 bases, there was a span of 6 bases. From germline, CDR1 is SGDLS and CDR2 YYNGEE. Using reference TRBV9 and TRBJ2-1 for the parts outside the CDR3, the full variable domain is DSGVTQTPKHLITATGQRVTLRCSPRSGDLSVYWYQQSLDQGLQFLIQYYNGEERAKGNILERFSAQQFPDLHSELNLSSLELGDSALYFCASSVSGYNEQFFGPGTRLTVL.

This chain uses TRBV4-2 with TRBJ2-2; D is unclear. Germline CDR1 LGHNA, CDR2 YNFKEQ. This CDR3 comprises 11 residues. V lost 0 bases to trimming and J lost 11 bases, with 4 bases between them. The chain's CDR3 is CASSQERELFF. The CDR3 nucleotides are TGTGCCAGCAGCCAAGAGCGAGAGCTGTTTTTT.

This chain links TRBV25-1 with TRBJ2-6, with a possible D match to TRBD1 (5 bases). This CDR3 region has 16 residues. CDR1 MGHDK and CDR2 SYGVNS come from the germline V gene. V was cut by 1 base and J by 3 bases, with 10 bases left in between. CDR3 nucleotides: TGTGCCAGCAGTGAATCTACAGGTAGTGGGGCCAACGTCCTGACTTTC. Its translation is CASSESTGSGANVLTF.

This clonotype has ten or more counts. The chain uses TRBV12-3 or TRBV12-4 and TRBJ2-7, with D uncertain. The CDR3 length is 14 residues. V dropped 6 bases and J dropped 2 bases, with 14 bases sitting between them. CDR3 coding DNA: TGTGCCAGCAGCCACCCGACGGTCACCTACGAGCAGTACTTC. The encoded protein is CASSHPTVTYEQYF.

Only a few counts were recorded for this clonotype. This sequence joins TRBV5-1 and TRBJ2-3; possible D gene TRBD2, 6 bases. Germline CDR1 is SGHRS and CDR2 is YFSETQ. The CDR3 totals 17 residues. V lost 4 bases, J lost 0 bases, and 18 bases lay in between. The CDR3 sequence: CASSPTPLAMSTDTQYF. The CDR3 bases are TGCGCCAGCAGCCCAACCCCCCTAGCGATGAGCACAGATACGCAGTATTTT.

The chain recombines TRBV7-3 with TRBJ2-1, with 8 bases lining up with TRBD1. The ends lost 4 bases at V and 8 bases at J; junction bases unmatched: 4. The CDR3 is 13 amino acids. Germline V gives CDR1 SGHTA, CDR2 FQGTGA. CDR3 sequence: CASSSTGVDEQFF. DNA of the CDR3: TGTGCCAGCAGCTCGACAGGGGTGGATGAGCAGTTCTTC.

This clonotype has just a few counts. The rearrangement links TRBV6-1 to TRBJ1-4; D call uncertain. V was cut by 7 bases and J by 8 bases, with 17 bases left in between. CDR1 MNHNS and CDR2 SASEGT come from the germline V gene. The CDR3 spans 14 residues. The CDR3 DNA reads as TGTGCCAGCACCTTGACGGGGATTGGGGAAAAACTGTTTTTT. Amino acids: CASTLTGIGEKLFF.

This clonotype has only a few counts. The rearrangement joins TRBV30 to TRBJ2-7; 7 bases align to TRBD2. The V gene's germline CDR1 is GTSNPN and CDR2 SVGIG (reference sequence). The CDR3 has 14 amino acids. V was pared by 3 bases and J by 5 bases, with 10 bases of the junction left unmatched. CDR3 region: CAWRKGGSGNEQYF. CDR3 nucleotide sequence: TGTGCCTGGAGAAAGGGCGGGAGTGGCAACGAGCAGTACTTC.